These T cell receptor beta chains were read from a single sample in a study of T-cell reconstitution after alpha-beta-depleted transplantation in children. From the PCR reads, TCRdb called clonotypes with MiXCR, one entry per CDR3 protein. The sample has hundreds of thousands of distinct CDR3 sequences; 20% to 30% are singletons. This sample comprised PBMCs, mostly from graft donor cells, obtained 360 days after TCRalphabeta/CD19-depleted stem cell transplant. The receptors come from a female patient aged 2-15 years who had a stem cell transplant for congenital amegakaryocytic thrombocytopenia, so the T cells may come from the graft donor. The CDR3 runs from the conserved cysteine through the conserved F or W.

j_call v_call cdr3_aa
TRBJ1-1 TRBV19 CASSMFWNTEAFF
TRBJ1-1 TRBV10-3 CAISVAPRTEAFF
TRBJ1-1 TRBV10-3 CAITSGQNTEAFF
TRBJ2-4 TRBV7-2 CASSYDRDKNIQYF
TRBJ2-5 TRBV6-1 CASSEPGQGSETQYF
TRBJ2-7 TRBV28 CASSLSRDSRAYEQYF
TRBJ2-5 TRBV10-3 CAIRASNGRETQYF
TRBJ2-1 TRBV11-1 CASSLGAQAYNEQFF
TRBJ2-7 TRBV27 CASKRVSSYEQYF
TRBJ2-5 TRBV27 CASSLGTSKIEETQYF
TRBJ1-1 TRBV13 CASSLVRQGRTEAFF
TRBJ2-6 TRBV4-1 CASSQYPSIGRMIGANVLTF
TRBJ2-5 TRBV7-8 CASSILGTGDAETQYF
TRBJ2-7 TRBV4-2 CASSQVAGETYEQYF
TRBJ2-1 TRBV5-4 CASSLGGPRDNEQFF
TRBJ1-1 TRBV12-3/TRBV12-4 CASSFGNTEAFF
TRBJ1-1 TRBV11-2 CASRTAPAGSTEAFF
TRBJ1-2 TRBV4-1 CASSQGWAVYGYTF
TRBJ2-1 TRBV11-2 CASSASDFNEQFF
TRBJ1-4 TRBV19 CASTAGRGNEKLFF
TRBJ1-1 TRBV12-3/TRBV12-4 CASTTGHTNTEAFF
TRBJ1-5 TRBV28 CASEPPGLNQPQHF
TRBJ1-4 TRBV12-3/TRBV12-4 CASSWGTVEKLFF
TRBJ2-5 TRBV10-3 CAIRGTSGRETQYF
TRBJ2-1 TRBV7-9 CASSFDEQFF
TRBJ2-7 TRBV28 CASSRLAGGGEQYF
TRBJ2-7 TRBV3-1 CASRQSSDEQYF
TRBJ2-1 TRBV20-1 CSASSGELAGGSYNEQFF
TRBJ2-3 TRBV3-1 CASSQDLDSQYF
TRBJ2-3 TRBV29-1 CSVEELYDTQYF
TRBJ1-6 TRBV20-1 CSARSREAYNSPLHF
TRBJ2-7 TRBV4-1 CASSQGLQGYEQYF
TRBJ1-4 TRBV4-1 CASSQFNEKLFF
TRBJ2-5 TRBV29-1 CSVDSPSPQETQYF
TRBJ1-2 TRBV6-2/TRBV6-3 CASSYSIGSASYGYTF
TRBJ2-1 TRBV20-1 CSARKTSGYNEQFF
TRBJ2-7 TRBV20-1 CSAPSGGSDEQYF
TRBJ2-1 TRBV20-1 CSARGGLGKSSYNEQFF
TRBJ2-1 TRBV7-9 CASSSGQGSNNEQFF
TRBJ2-7 TRBV29-1 CSVVSNSYEQYF
TRBJ2-7 TRBV20-1 CSARGGQTYEQYF
TRBJ2-1 TRBV15 CATSRGLAGLYNEQFF
TRBJ2-5 TRBV7-2 CASSLLVVQETQYF
TRBJ1-1 TRBV5-6 CASSFVGRLEAFF
TRBJ2-3 TRBV24-1 CATSDSMDRSTDTQYF
TRBJ2-1 TRBV4-2 CASSQDRASEQFF
TRBJ2-7 TRBV6-2/TRBV6-3 CASSPWAGEDEQYF
TRBJ2-1 TRBV15 CATSRDPTSGVGGEQFF
TRBJ2-7 TRBV4-2 CASSQEGGQKSYEQYF
TRBJ2-1 TRBV9 CASSGGLAKGKYNEQFF
TRBJ2-1 TRBV5-1 CASSLAGTGAGEQFF
TRBJ2-7 TRBV5-1 CASSLVSGEQYF
TRBJ2-5 TRBV5-1 CASSFAVGGEETQYF
TRBJ2-7 TRBV5-8 CASSLYRGGDEQYF
TRBJ2-7 TRBV7-2 CASSTGGRITYEQYF
TRBJ2-3 TRBV28 CASSWPGGTGDTQYF
TRBJ2-5 TRBV20-1 CSAKPPGSQETQYF